Shown below are 5 T cell receptor beta chains from a single sample sequenced in a study of blood T cells in healthy people across ages. The second PCR ran roughly 6 to 11 cycles with a sample-barcoded 5' primer and J-beta primers. TCRdb itself ran the 5' RACE reads through MiXCR, one entry per CDR3 protein. The sample carries about 1.1 million distinct CDR3 sequences, about two fifths recorded once. Sequencing input: blood. These receptors were collected from a young man in good health.

This clonotype was counted a few times. V is TRBV10-3 and J is TRBJ2-7; TRBD1 matches at 7 bases. Germline values: CDR1 ENHRY, CDR2 SYGVKD. V shed 3 bases and J 3 bases; nucleotides not matched to a gene: 5. The CDR3 loop spans 14 amino acids. CDR3 nucleotide sequence: TGTGCCATCAGTGACGAGGGGGCCCTCTACGAGCAGTACTTC. Its translation is CAISDEGALYEQYF.

The genes are TRBV25-1 and TRBJ2-3, with 12 bases matching TRBD2. This CDR3 is 16 amino acids long. Germline V gives CDR1 MGHDK, CDR2 SYGVNS. V trimming: 9 bases; J trimming: 3 bases; junction bases outside the gene matches: 10. CDR3 DNA sequence: TGTGCCAGTAGAAACCTAGCGGGGGGGCCGACAGATACGCAGTATTTT. Amino acids: CASRNLAGGPTDTQYF.

The chain uses TRBV28 and TRBJ2-6; D unresolved. This CDR3 is built from 16 residues. Looked up from germline, CDR1 is MDHEN and CDR2 is SYDVKM. V was clipped by 0 bases and J by 4 bases, with 10 bases between them. CDR3 bases: TGTGCCAGCAGTTTATGGGACCTCTCCGGGGCCAACGTCCTGACTTTC. Translating gives CASSLWDLSGANVLTF.

The rearrangement joins TRBV21-1 to TRBJ2-1; the table's D call, TRBD2, has no DNA check behind it. TRBV21-1 corresponds to a pseudogene. The CDR3 length is 17 residues. The CDR3 loop reads CASSKGLAGGPNDEQFF. CDR3 nucleotide sequence: TGTGCCAGCAGCAAAGGGCTAGCGGGGGGACCTAACGATGAGCAGTTCTTC.

This rearrangement joins TRBV30 to TRBJ1-5; TRBD1 aligns across 7 bases. With 4 bases clipped from V and 6 bases from J, the junction kept 12 bases outside the gene matches. Germline V gene lookup returns CDR1 GTSNPN and CDR2 SVGIG (reference sequence). The CDR3 contains 15 residues. CDR3 region: CAWNLGGGPGQPQHF. The DNA for the CDR3 is TGTGCCTGGAACCTAGGAGGGGGCCCGGGTCAGCCCCAGCATTTT.